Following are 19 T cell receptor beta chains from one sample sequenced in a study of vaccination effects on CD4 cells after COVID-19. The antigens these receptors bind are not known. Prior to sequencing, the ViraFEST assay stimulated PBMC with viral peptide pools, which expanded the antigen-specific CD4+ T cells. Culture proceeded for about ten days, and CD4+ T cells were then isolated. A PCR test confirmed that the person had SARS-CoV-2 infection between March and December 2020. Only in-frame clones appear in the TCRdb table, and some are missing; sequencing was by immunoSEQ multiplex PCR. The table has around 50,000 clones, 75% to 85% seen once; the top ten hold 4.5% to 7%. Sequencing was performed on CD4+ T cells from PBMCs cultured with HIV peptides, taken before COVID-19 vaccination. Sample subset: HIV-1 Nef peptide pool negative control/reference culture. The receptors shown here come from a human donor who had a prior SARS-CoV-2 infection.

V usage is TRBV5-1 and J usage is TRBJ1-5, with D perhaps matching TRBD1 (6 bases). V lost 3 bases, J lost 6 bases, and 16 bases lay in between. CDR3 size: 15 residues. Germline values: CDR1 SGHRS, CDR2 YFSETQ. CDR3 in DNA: TGCGCCAGCAGCTGGGGGCCGGGGGACGGTCAGCCCCAGCATTTT. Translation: CASSWGPGDGQPQHF.

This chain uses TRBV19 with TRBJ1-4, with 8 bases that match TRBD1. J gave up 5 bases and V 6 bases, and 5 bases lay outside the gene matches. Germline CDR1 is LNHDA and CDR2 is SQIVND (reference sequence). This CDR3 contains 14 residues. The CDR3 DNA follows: TGTGCCAGTAGGCTGAGGACAGGGAATGAAAAACTGTTTTTT. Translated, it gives CASRLRTGNEKLFF.

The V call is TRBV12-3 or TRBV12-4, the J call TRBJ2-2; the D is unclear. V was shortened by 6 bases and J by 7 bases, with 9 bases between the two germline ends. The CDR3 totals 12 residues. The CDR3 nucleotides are TGTGCCAGCAGACTTCAGTTCGGGGAGCTGTTTTTT. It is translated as CASRLQFGELFF.

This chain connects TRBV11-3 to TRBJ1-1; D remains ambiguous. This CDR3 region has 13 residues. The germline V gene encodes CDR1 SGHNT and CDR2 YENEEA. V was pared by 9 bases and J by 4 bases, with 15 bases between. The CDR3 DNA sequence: TGTGCCAGTAACGTTGGTCCAGGCACTGAAGCTTTCTTT. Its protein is CASNVGPGTEAFF.

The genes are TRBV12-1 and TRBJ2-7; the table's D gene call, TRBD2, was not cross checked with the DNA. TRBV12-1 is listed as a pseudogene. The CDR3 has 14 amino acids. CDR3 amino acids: CASTIAGFDYEQYF. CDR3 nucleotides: TGTGCCAGCACGATAGCGGGATTTGACTACGAGCAGTACTTC.

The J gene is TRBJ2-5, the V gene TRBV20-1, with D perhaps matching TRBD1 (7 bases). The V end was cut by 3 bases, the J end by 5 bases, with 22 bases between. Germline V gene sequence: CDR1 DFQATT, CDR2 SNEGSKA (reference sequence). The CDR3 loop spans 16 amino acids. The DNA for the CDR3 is TGCAGTGCTAGTTTGGACAGGCTAGGGGGGTGGGAGACCCAGTACTTC. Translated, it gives CSASLDRLGGWETQYF.

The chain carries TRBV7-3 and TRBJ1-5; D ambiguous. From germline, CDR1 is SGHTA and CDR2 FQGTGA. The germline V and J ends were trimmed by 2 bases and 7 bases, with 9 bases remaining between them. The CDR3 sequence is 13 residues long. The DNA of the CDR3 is TGTGCCAGCAGCTTACGGGGAGGCCAGCCCCAGCATTTT. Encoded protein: CASSLRGGQPQHF.

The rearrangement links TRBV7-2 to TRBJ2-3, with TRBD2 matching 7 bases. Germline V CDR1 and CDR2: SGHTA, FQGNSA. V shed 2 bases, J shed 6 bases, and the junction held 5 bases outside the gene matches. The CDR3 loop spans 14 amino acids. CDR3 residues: CASSLRGGPDTQYF. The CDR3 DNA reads TGTGCCAGCAGCTTACGCGGGGGACCCGATACGCAGTATTTT.

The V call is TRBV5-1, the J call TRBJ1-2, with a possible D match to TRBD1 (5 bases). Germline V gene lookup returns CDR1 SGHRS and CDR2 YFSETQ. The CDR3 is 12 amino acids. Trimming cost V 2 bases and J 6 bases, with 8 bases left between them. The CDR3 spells CASSLGVHGYTF. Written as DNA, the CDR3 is TGCGCCAGCAGCTTAGGGGTTCATGGCTACACCTTC.

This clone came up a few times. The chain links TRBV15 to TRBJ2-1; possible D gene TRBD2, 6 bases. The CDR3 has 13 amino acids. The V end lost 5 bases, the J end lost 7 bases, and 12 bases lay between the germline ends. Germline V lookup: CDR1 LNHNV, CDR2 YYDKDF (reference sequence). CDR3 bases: TGTGCCACCAGCCAGCGGGTGAGGAATGAGCAGTTCTTC. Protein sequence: CATSQRVRNEQFF.

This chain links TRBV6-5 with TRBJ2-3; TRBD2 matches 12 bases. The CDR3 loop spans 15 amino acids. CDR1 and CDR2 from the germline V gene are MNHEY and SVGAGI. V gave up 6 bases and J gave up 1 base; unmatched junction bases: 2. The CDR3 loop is CASRRTSGGTDTQYF. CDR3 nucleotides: TGTGCCAGCAGGCGGACTAGCGGGGGCACAGATACGCAGTATTTT.

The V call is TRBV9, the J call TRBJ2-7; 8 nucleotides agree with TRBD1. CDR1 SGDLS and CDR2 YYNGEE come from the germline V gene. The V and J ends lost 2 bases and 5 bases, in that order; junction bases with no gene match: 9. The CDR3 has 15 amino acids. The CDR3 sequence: CASSVGYRGSHEQYF. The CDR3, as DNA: TGTGCCAGCAGCGTCGGTTACAGGGGGTCTCACGAGCAGTACTTC.

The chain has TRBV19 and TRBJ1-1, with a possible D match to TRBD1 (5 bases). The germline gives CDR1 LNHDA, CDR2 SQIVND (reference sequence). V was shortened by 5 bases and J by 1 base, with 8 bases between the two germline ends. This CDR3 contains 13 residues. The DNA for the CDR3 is TGTGCCAGTAGTTGGGACGGGAACACTGAAGCTTTCTTT. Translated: CASSWDGNTEAFF.

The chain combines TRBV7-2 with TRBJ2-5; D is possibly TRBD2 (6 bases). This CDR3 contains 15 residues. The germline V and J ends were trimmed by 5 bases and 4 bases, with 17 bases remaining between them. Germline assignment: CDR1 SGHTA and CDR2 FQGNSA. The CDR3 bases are TGTGCCAGCAGCCCAAAGATACTAGCAAGAGAGACCCAGTACTTC. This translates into CASSPKILARETQYF.

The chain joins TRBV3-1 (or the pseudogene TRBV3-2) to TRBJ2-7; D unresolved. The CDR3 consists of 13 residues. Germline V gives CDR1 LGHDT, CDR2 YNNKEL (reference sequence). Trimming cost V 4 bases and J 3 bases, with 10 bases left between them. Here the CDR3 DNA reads TGTGCCAGCAGCCCCGGACCGAGCTACGAGCAGTACTTC. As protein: CASSPGPSYEQYF.

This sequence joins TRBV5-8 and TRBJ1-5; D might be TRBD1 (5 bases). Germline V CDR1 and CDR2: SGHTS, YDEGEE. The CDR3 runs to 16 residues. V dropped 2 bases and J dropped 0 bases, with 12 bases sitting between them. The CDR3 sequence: CASSFGAPYSNQPQHF. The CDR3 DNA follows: TGTGCCAGCAGCTTTGGGGCTCCATATAGCAATCAGCCCCAGCATTTT.

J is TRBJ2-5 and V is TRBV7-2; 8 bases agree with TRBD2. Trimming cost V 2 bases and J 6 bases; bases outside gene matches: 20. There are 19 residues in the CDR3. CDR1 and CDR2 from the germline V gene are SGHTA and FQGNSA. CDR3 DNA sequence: TGTGCCAGCAGCTTATCCCGACTTCGTTACCGGGAGGGGGGAAAGACCCAGTACTTC. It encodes CASSLSRLRYREGGKTQYF.

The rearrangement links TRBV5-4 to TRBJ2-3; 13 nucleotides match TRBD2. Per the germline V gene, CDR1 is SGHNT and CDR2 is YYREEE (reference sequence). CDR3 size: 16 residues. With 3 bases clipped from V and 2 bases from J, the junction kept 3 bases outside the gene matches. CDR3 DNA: TGTGCCAGCAGCTGGGGACTAGCGGGGAACACAGATACGCAGTATTTT. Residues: CASSWGLAGNTDTQYF.

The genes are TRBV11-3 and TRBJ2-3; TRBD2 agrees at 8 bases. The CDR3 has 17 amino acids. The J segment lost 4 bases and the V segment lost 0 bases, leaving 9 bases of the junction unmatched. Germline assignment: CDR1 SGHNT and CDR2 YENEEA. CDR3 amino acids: CASSLETLAGGPDTQYF. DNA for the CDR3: TGTGCCAGCAGCTTAGAGACTTTGGCGGGAGGCCCAGATACGCAGTATTTT.